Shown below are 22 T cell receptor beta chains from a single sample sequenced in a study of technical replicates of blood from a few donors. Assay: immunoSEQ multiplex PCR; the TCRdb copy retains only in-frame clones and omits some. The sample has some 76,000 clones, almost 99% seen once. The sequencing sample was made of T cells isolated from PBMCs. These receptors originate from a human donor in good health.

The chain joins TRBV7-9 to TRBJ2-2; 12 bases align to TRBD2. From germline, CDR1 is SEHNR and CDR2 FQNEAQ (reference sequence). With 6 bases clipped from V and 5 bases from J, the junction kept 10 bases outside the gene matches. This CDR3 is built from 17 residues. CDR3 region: CASRRTSGTTGTGELFF. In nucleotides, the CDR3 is TGTGCCAGCAGAAGGACTAGCGGGACCACAGGGACCGGGGAGCTGTTTTTT.

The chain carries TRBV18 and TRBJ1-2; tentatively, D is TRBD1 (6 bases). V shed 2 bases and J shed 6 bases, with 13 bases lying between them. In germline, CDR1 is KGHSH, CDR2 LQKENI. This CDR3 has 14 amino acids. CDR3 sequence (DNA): TGTGCCAGCTCACCAAGAGGGGGTGCAGATGGCTACACCTTC. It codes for CASSPRGGADGYTF.

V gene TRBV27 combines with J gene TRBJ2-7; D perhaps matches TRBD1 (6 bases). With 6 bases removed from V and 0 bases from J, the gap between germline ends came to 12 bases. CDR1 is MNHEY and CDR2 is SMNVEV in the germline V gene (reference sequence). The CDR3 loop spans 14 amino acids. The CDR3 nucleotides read TGTGCCAGCAGACAGGACAGTCTCTCCTACGAGCAGTACTTC. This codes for CASRQDSLSYEQYF.

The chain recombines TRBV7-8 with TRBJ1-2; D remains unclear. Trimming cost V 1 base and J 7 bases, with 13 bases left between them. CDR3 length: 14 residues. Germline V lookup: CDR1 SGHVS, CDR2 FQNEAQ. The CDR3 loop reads CASSLGWTEGGYTF. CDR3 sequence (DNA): TGTGCCAGCAGCTTAGGTTGGACTGAGGGTGGCTACACCTTC.

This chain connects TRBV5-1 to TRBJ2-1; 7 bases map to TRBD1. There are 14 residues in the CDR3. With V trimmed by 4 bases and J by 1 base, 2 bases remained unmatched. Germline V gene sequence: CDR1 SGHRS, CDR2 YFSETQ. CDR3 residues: CASSRDRSYNEQFF. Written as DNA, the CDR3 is TGCGCCAGCAGCAGGGACAGATCCTACAATGAGCAGTTCTTC.

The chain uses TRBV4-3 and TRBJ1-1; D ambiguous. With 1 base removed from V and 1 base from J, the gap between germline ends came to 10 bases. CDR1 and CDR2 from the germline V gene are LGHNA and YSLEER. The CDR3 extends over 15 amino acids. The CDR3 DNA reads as TGCGCCAGCAGCCAAGTTGACGGCGGGAACACTGAAGCTTTCTTT. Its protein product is CASSQVDGGNTEAFF.

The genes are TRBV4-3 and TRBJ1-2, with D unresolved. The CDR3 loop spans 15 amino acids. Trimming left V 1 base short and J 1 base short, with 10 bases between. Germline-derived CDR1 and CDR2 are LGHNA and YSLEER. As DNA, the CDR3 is TGCGCCAGCAGCCAAGTCAGTAACCTTAACTATGGCTACACCTTC. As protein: CASSQVSNLNYGYTF.

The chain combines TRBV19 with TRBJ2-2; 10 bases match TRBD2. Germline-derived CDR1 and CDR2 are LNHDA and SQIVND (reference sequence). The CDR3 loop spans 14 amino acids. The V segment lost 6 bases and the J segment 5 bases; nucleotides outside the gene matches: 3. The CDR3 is CASRKREGTGELFF. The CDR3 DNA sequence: TGTGCCAGTAGGAAGCGGGAGGGGACCGGGGAGCTGTTTTTT.

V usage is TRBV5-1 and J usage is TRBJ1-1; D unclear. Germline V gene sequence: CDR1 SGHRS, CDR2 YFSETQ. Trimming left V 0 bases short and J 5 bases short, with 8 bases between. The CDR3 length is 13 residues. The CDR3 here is CASSLDVETEAFF. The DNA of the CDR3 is TGCGCCAGCAGCTTGGACGTAGAGACTGAAGCTTTCTTT.

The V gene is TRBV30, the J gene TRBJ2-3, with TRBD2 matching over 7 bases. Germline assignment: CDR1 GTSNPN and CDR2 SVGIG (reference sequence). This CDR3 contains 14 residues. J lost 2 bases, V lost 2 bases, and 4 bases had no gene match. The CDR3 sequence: CAWSFGLDTDTQYF. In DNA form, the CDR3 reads TGTGCCTGGAGTTTTGGACTAGACACAGATACGCAGTATTTT. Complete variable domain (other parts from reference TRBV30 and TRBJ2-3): SQTIHQWPATLVQPVGSPLSLECTVEGTSNPNLYWYRQAAGRGLQLLFYSVGIGQISSEVPQNLSASRPQDRQFILSSKKLLLSDSGFYLCAWSFGLDTDTQYFGPGTRLTVL.

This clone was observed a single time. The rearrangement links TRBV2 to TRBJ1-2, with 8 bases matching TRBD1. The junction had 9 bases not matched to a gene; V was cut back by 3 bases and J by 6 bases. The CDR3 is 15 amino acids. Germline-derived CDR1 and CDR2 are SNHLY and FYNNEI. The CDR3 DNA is TGTGCCAGCAGTGAGGACAGGGTGATAGGAAATGGCTACACCTTC. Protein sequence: CASSEDRVIGNGYTF. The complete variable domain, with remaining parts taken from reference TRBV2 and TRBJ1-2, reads EPEVTQTPSHQVTQMGQEVILRCVPISNHLYFYWYRQILGQKVEFLVSFYNNEISEKSEIFDDQFSVERPDGSNFTLKIRSTKLEDSAMYFCASSEDRVIGNGYTFGSGTRLTVV.

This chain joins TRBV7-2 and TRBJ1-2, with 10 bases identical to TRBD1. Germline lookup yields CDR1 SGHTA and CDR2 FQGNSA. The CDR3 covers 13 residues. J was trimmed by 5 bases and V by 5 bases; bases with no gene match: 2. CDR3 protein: CASSEGQGYGYTF. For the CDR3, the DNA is TGTGCCAGCAGCGAGGGACAGGGGTATGGCTACACCTTC.

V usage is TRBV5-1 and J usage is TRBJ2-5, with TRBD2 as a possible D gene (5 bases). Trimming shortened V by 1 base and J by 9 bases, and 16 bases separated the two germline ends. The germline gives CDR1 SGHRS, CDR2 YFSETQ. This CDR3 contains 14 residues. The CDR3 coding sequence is TGCGCCAGCAGCTTGAGGAGGAGCATATTGGCCCAGTACTTC. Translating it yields CASSLRRSILAQYF.

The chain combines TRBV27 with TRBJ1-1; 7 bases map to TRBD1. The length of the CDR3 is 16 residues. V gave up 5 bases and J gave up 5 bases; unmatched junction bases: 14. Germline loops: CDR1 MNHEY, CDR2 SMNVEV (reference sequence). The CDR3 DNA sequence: TGTGCCAGCAGTCCCTCTCAGGGGGAGTCTCATACTGAAGCTTTCTTT. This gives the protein CASSPSQGESHTEAFF.

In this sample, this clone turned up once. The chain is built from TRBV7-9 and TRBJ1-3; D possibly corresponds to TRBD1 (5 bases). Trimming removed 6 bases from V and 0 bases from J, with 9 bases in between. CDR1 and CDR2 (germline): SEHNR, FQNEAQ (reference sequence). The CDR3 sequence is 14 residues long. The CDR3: CASRGGTSGNTIYF. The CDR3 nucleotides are TGTGCCAGCAGGGGGGGGACCTCTGGAAACACCATATATTTT.

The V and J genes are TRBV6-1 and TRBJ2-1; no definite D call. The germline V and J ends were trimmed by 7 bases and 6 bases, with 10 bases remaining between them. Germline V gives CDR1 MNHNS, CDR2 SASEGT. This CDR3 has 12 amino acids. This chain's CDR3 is CASIGPLNEQFF. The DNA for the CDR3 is TGTGCCAGCATTGGGCCCCTCAATGAGCAGTTCTTC.

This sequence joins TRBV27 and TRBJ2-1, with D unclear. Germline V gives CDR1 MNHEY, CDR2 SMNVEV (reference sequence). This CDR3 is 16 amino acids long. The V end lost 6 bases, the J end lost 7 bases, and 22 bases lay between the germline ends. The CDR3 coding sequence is TGTGCCAGCAGCCCTTATGGCGGTTTAAGGTCAAATGAGCAGTTCTTC. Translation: CASSPYGGLRSNEQFF.

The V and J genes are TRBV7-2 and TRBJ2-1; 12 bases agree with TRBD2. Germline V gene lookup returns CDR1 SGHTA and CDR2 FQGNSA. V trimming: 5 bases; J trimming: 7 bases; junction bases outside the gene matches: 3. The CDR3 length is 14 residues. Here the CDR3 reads CASSASGRVNEQFF. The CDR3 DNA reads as TGTGCCAGCAGCGCTAGCGGGAGGGTAAATGAGCAGTTCTTC.

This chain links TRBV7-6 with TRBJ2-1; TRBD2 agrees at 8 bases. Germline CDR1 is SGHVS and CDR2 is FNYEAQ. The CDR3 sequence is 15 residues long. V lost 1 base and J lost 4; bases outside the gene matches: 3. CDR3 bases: TGTGCCAGCAGCTTAGAGGCTAGCGGGTACAATGAGCAGTTCTTC. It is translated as CASSLEASGYNEQFF. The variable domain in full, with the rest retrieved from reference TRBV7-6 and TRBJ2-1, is GAGVSQSPRYKVTKRGQDVALRCDPISGHVSLYWYRQALGQGPEFLTYFNYEAQQDKSGLPNDRFSAERPEGSISTLTIQRTEQRDSAMYRCASSLEASGYNEQFFGPGTRLTVL.

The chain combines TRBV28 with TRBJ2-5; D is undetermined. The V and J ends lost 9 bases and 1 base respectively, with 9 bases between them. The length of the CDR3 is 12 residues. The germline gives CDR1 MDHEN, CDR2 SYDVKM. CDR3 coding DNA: TGTGCCAGTACAGAATCCCAAGAGACCCAGTACTTC. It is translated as CASTESQETQYF.

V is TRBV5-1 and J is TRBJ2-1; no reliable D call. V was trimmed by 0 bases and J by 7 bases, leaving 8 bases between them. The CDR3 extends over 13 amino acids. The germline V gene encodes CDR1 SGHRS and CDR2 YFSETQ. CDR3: CASSLGVLNEQFF. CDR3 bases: TGCGCCAGCAGCTTGGGAGTGCTTAATGAGCAGTTCTTC.

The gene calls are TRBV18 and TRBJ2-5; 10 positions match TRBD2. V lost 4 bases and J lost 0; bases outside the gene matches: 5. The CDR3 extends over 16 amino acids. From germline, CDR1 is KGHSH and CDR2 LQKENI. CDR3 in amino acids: CASSLTSGVYQETQYF. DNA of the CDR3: TGTGCCAGCTCACTCACTAGCGGGGTATACCAAGAGACCCAGTACTTC.